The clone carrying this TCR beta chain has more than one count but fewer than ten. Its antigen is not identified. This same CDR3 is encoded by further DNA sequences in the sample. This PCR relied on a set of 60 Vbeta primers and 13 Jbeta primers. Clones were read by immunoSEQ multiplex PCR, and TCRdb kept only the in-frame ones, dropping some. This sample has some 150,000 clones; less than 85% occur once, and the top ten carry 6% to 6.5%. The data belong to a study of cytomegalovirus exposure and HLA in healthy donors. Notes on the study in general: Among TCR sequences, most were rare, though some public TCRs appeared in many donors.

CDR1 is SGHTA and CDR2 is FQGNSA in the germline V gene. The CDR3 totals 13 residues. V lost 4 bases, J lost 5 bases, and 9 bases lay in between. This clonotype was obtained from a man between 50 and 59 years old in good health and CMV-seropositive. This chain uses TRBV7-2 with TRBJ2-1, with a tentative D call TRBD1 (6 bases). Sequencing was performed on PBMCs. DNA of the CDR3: TGTGCCAGCAGCTCTGGACAGAACAATGAGCAGTTCTTC. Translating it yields CASSSGQNNEQFF. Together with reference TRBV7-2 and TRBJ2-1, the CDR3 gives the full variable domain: GAGVSQSPSNKVTEKGKDVELRCDPISGHTALYWYRQSLGQGLEFLIYFQGNSAPDKSGLPSDRFSAERTGGSVSTLTIQRTQQEDSAVYLCASSSGQNNEQFFGPGTRLTVL.